This record looks at one T cell receptor beta chain sequence and its context. This sample was included in a study of blood T cell repertoires in COVID-19. Looking at the study overall: Material from acute and convalescent COVID-19 was sourced from the United States, Italy and Spain. In each case, the material was cDNA or gDNA derived from T cells, B-cell-depleted T cells, or PBMCs.

The CDR3 is 15 residues long. The germline CDR1 and CDR2 sequences are SGDLS and YYNGEE. V was pared by 3 bases and J by 2 bases, with 8 bases of the junction left unmatched. Original methodology: The assay estimated nucleated cells by amplifying reference gene primers. Sequencing used immunoSEQ multiplex PCR; TCRdb keeps in-frame clones, though not all of them. V, J and clone size reflect that table, while D and trimming were determined from the DNA. The sample shows about 250,000 clones, about four fifths of them seen only once. Sequencing was performed on peripheral blood. J is TRBJ2-7 and V is TRBV9, with 7 bases identical to TRBD1. The receptor comes from a man aged 45-65 years with active or convalescent COVID-19. The CDR3 protein is CASSEGTARTYEQYF. CDR3 DNA sequence: TGTGCCAGCAGCGAAGGGACAGCTCGCACCTACGAGCAGTACTTC.